Here is one TCR beta chain with its context. Its specificity is unknown. These data are taken from a study of shared clonotypes between healthy human individuals. Study-wide findings and caveats: Shared clonotypes: roughly 4.7% naive CD4, under 4% naive CD8, about 2.5% memory CD4, approximately 0.41% memory CD8. A reduction in generation probabilities was seen for non-shared clonotypes relative to those shared by all four donors.

CDR3 size: 17 residues. Trimming at V came to 5 bases and at J to 0 bases, leaving 5 bases not matched to a gene. Looked up from germline, CDR1 is SGHAT and CDR2 is FQDESV (reference sequence). Healthy HIV-negative adults without recent acute infections or vaccinations served as donors. Generated by immunoSEQ multiplex PCR, the TCRdb table keeps only in-frame clones and is missing some. The sample lists roughly 2.5 million clones; around 94% were seen once. The sequencing input was naive CD4+ T cells sorted from blood. Subset noted: CD45RA+ positively selected. The source of this sequence is a man aged 18-30 years in good health. This chain connects TRBV11-1 to TRBJ2-6; 9 bases fit TRBD1. CDR3: CASSPRTGDSGANVLTF. The DNA of the CDR3 is TGTGCCAGCAGCCCTCGGACAGGGGACTCTGGGGCCAACGTCCTGACTTTC.